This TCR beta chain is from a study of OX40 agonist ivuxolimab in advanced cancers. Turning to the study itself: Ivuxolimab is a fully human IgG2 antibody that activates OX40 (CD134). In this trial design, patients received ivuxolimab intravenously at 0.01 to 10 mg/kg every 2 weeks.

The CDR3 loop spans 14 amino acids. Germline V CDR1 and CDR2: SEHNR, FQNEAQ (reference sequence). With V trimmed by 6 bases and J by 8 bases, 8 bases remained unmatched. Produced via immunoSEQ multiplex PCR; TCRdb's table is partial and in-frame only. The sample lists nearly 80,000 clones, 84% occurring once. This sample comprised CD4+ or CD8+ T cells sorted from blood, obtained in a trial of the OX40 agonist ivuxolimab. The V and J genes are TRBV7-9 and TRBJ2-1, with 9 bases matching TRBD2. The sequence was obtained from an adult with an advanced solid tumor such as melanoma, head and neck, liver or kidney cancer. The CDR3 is CASRLAGGPDEQFF. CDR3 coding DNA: TGTGCCAGCAGATTGGCGGGGGGGCCGGATGAGCAGTTCTTC. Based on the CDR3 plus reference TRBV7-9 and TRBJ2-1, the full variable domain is DTGVSQNPRHKITKRGQNVTFRCDPISEHNRLYWYRQTLGQGPEFLTYFQNEAQLEKSRLLSDRFSAERPKGSFSTLEIQRTEQGDSAMYLCASRLAGGPDEQFFGPGTRLTVL.